Each of the 31 T cell receptor beta chains below was sequenced from the same sample in a study of cytomegalovirus exposure and HLA in healthy donors. 60 Vbeta and 13 Jbeta primers were used in PCR. Generated by immunoSEQ multiplex PCR, the TCRdb table keeps only in-frame clones and is missing some. The sample includes some 140,000 clones, over 65% seen only once; the top ten take roughly 4%. Specimen: PBMCs. Every receptor here comes from a middle-aged woman in good health and CMV-seronegative.

The chain is built from TRBV7-8 and TRBJ1-2; TRBD1 might be the D (5 bases). V gave up 5 bases and J gave up 3 bases, with 28 bases separating them. Germline V gene lookup returns CDR1 SGHVS and CDR2 FQNEAQ. This CDR3 is built from 19 residues. In nucleotides, the CDR3 is TGTGCCAGCAGCACCCCAACGGGGGGGGTAGCTGGACGTGACTATGGCTACACCTTC. This sequence encodes CASSTPTGGVAGRDYGYTF.

The chain carries TRBV10-3 and TRBJ2-7, with 8 bases lining up with TRBD1. Trimming removed 3 bases from V and 2 bases from J; junction bases left unmatched: 3. This CDR3 is built from 14 residues. The germline V gene encodes CDR1 ENHRY and CDR2 SYGVKD. In DNA, the CDR3 is TGTGCCATCAGTGACTGGACAGGGACCTACGAGCAGTACTTC. It specifies CAISDWTGTYEQYF.

The chain has TRBV5-1 and TRBJ2-7; 15 bases agree with TRBD2. CDR1 is SGHRS, CDR2 YFSETQ, per germline. V lost 3 bases and J lost 5; bases outside the gene matches: 6. This CDR3 spans 16 amino acids. CDR3 in DNA: TGCGCCAGCAGCTATGGGACTAGCGGGGGGTTCGACGAGCAGTACTTC. Protein sequence: CASSYGTSGGFDEQYF.

This sequence joins TRBV11-2 and TRBJ1-5, with 12 bases lining up with TRBD1. Germline CDR1 SGHAT, CDR2 FQNNGV. Germline trimming cut 5 bases from V and 7 bases from J; bases unmatched to any gene: 3. The CDR3 contains 14 residues. Here the CDR3 reads CASSPGTGGQPQHF. The CDR3 DNA reads TGTGCCAGCAGCCCCGGGACAGGGGGCCAGCCCCAGCATTTT.

The chain recombines TRBV28 with TRBJ2-2, with TRBD2 matching over 8 bases. Germline CDR1 MDHEN, CDR2 SYDVKM. The CDR3 loop spans 14 amino acids. V shed 10 bases, J shed 5 bases, and the junction held 9 bases outside the gene matches. The CDR3 coding sequence is TGTGCCACCACGGGAGGGCCGGGTACCGGGGAGCTGTTTTTT. Translated, it gives CATTGGPGTGELFF.

The DNA of the CDR3 is TGTGCCAGCAGTGTACAGGGCCCCCCGAACACCGGGGAGCTGTTTTTT. Translating it yields CASSVQGPPNTGELFF. V is TRBV6-1 and J is TRBJ2-2; D possibly corresponds to TRBD1 (6 bases). Trimming took 4 bases from V and 0 from J, leaving 12 bases between them. Germline V CDR1 and CDR2: MNHNS, SASEGT. This CDR3 comprises 16 residues.

CDR3 sequence (DNA): TGTGCCAGCAGTCCGCGTAGGCAGGGTCTTCCCTACGAGCAGTACTTC. It specifies CASSPRRQGLPYEQYF. This chain connects TRBV27 to TRBJ2-7; D might be TRBD1 (5 bases). V lost 5 bases and J 2 bases, leaving 19 bases between the germline ends. The CDR3 extends over 16 amino acids. CDR1 is MNHEY and CDR2 is SMNVEV in the germline V gene (reference sequence).

The chain recombines TRBV18 with TRBJ2-3; D gene unclear. CDR1 KGHSH and CDR2 LQKENI come from the germline V gene. V was shortened by 7 bases and J by 1 base, with 9 bases between the two germline ends. The CDR3 consists of 13 residues. CDR3: CASLEQRTDTQYF. For the CDR3, the DNA is TGTGCCAGCTTAGAACAGCGCACAGATACGCAGTATTTT.

This sequence joins TRBV6-5 and TRBJ2-1; 9 bases line up with TRBD2. Germline CDR1 and CDR2: MNHEY and SVGAGI. Trimming took 0 bases from V and 7 from J; bases not matched to a gene: 4. This CDR3 spans 15 amino acids. CDR3 DNA sequence: TGTGCCAGCAGTTACTCGAGTAGCGGGGGAAATGAGCAGTTCTTC. Protein sequence: CASSYSSSGGNEQFF.

This clone was observed once. V gene TRBV5-8 combines with J gene TRBJ2-7; 8 bases are shared with TRBD2. The J segment lost 5 bases and the V segment lost 4 bases, leaving 8 bases of the junction unmatched. Germline V gene lookup returns CDR1 SGHTS and CDR2 YDEGEE. This CDR3 is 14 amino acids long. CDR3 sequence reads: CASSPGLVIHEQYF. The CDR3 bases are TGTGCCAGCAGCCCGGGACTAGTCATCCACGAGCAGTACTTC.

The V and J genes are TRBV5-1 and TRBJ1-1, with TRBD1 matching 7 bases. Germline V CDR1 and CDR2: SGHRS, YFSETQ. This CDR3 has 15 residues. With 0 bases clipped from V and 5 bases from J, the junction kept 7 bases outside the gene matches. The CDR3 loop is CASSLGQGWGTEAFF. Here the CDR3 DNA reads TGCGCCAGCAGCTTGGGACAGGGCTGGGGGACTGAAGCTTTCTTT.

This chain connects TRBV6-5 to TRBJ1-2, with D maybe TRBD1 (6 bases). The CDR3 contains 12 residues. Germline CDR1 reads MNHEY; CDR2 reads SVGAGI. V lost 5 bases, J lost 9 bases, and 13 bases lay in between. This chain's CDR3 is CASSPGTGRYTF. CDR3 DNA: TGTGCCAGCAGTCCTGGCACAGGGCGCTACACCTTC.

The chain carries TRBV19 and TRBJ1-1; TRBD1 matches at 9 bases. The CDR3 covers 15 residues. Trimming took 5 bases from V and 1 from J; bases not matched to a gene: 5. CDR1 is LNHDA, CDR2 SQIVND, per germline (reference sequence). CDR3 sequence reads: CASSGDRGANTEAFF. The CDR3 DNA is TGTGCCAGTAGTGGAGACAGGGGGGCGAACACTGAAGCTTTCTTT.

This chain links TRBV25-1 with TRBJ1-6, with D perhaps matching TRBD1 (5 bases). CDR1 and CDR2 from the germline V gene are MGHDK and SYGVNS. Trimming pared 5 bases from V and 5 bases from J, leaving 16 bases between. This CDR3 region has 16 residues. The CDR3 region is CASSKGGTANNSPLHF. The CDR3 DNA follows: TGTGCCAGCAGTAAGGGAGGGACTGCGAATAATTCACCCCTCCACTTT.

V usage is TRBV29-1 and J usage is TRBJ2-7, with D perhaps TRBD1 (5 bases). The CDR3 totals 11 residues. The germline CDR1 and CDR2 sequences are SQVTM and ANQGSEA. V was pared by 4 bases and J by 2 bases, with 6 bases between. The CDR3 region is CSVGTTYEQYF. The CDR3 DNA is TGCAGCGTTGGGACAACCTACGAGCAGTACTTC.

This rearrangement joins TRBV5-5 to TRBJ1-1, with 8 bases matching TRBD1. After removal of 1 base from V and 10 bases from J, the junction contained 6 bases not matched to a gene. CDR3 length: 13 residues. Germline V lookup: CDR1 SGHKS, CDR2 YYEKEE (reference sequence). The CDR3: CASSLQPDRGAFF. DNA of the CDR3: TGTGCCAGCAGCTTGCAACCTGACAGGGGAGCTTTCTTT.

The chain recombines TRBV12-5 with TRBJ1-5; D is undetermined. CDR1 LGHNT and CDR2 FRNRAP come from the germline V gene. The ends were cut back, 7 bases at V and 5 bases at J, with 15 bases in the middle. CDR3 length: 14 amino acids. For the CDR3, the DNA is TGTGCTAGTGCTCGCCCGGGGAACTATCAGCCCCAGCATTTT. The encoded protein is CASARPGNYQPQHF.

The chain joins TRBV5-1 to TRBJ1-4; D uncertain. The V end lost 4 bases, the J end lost 0 bases, and 10 bases lay between the germline ends. This CDR3 spans 15 amino acids. Germline assignment: CDR1 SGHRS and CDR2 YFSETQ. CDR3 region: CASSPSQATNEKLFF. The CDR3 nucleotides read TGCGCCAGCAGCCCCTCACAAGCAACTAATGAAAAACTGTTTTTT.

Notes on this clone: The sample holds other DNA sequences that translate to the same CDR3. The chain recombines TRBV6-1 with TRBJ2-3; D remains ambiguous. Germline CDR1 reads MNHNS; CDR2 reads SASEGT. Trimming took off 4 bases at V and 1 base at J, with 3 bases between the two ends. The CDR3 extends over 12 amino acids. CDR3: CASSVGTDTQYF. CDR3 DNA: TGTGCCAGCAGTGTAGGCACAGATACGCAGTATTTT.

This rearrangement joins TRBV11-3 to TRBJ1-1, with no clear D. The CDR3 contains 11 residues. Trimming shortened V by 8 bases and J by 3 bases, and 7 bases separated the two germline ends. Germline V lookup: CDR1 SGHNT, CDR2 YENEEA. CDR3 nucleotides: TGTGCCAGCGGAGAGGACACTGAAGCTTTCTTT. Residues: CASGEDTEAFF.

The rearrangement links TRBV10-1 to TRBJ2-1, with 10 bases lining up with TRBD1. Germline values: CDR1 WNHNN, CDR2 SYGVQD (reference sequence). With 8 bases clipped from V and 6 bases from J, the junction kept 7 bases outside the gene matches. The length of the CDR3 is 14 residues. CDR3 protein: CASGTGEVGNEQFF. The CDR3 region has the DNA TGCGCCAGCGGGACAGGGGAAGTGGGCAATGAGCAGTTCTTC.

This chain links TRBV5-1 with TRBJ2-7, with 8 bases aligning to TRBD2. Germline values: CDR1 SGHRS, CDR2 YFSETQ. The V segment lost 0 bases and the J segment 2 bases; nucleotides outside the gene matches: 13. The CDR3 covers 18 residues. CDR3 nucleotides: TGCGCCAGCAGCTTGGGGTTCGGGGCGGGGGGCTCGACCTACGAGCAGTACTTC. Translating it yields CASSLGFGAGGSTYEQYF. The whole variable domain, remainder taken from reference TRBV5-1 and TRBJ2-7, is KAGVTQTPRYLIKTRGQQVTLSCSPISGHRSVSWYQQTPGQGLQFLFEYFSETQRNKGNFPGRFSGRQFSNSRSEMNVSTLELGDSALYLCASSLGFGAGGSTYEQYFGPGTRLTVT.

The chain joins TRBV15 to TRBJ2-7, with TRBD1 identical over 7 bases. Germline V gene data show CDR1 as LNHNV and CDR2 as YYDKDF (reference sequence). This CDR3 is built from 14 residues. J was trimmed by 4 bases and V by 1 base; bases with no gene match: 4. The CDR3 here is CATSRGATGYEQYF. CDR3 nucleotides: TGTGCCACCAGCAGAGGGGCGACAGGGTACGAGCAGTACTTC.

This clone was counted only a few times. The chain is built from TRBV11-3 and TRBJ1-2, with a weak D call TRBD1 (5 bases). Germline V gives CDR1 SGHNT, CDR2 YENEEA. The CDR3 totals 13 residues. Trimming stripped 3 bases from V and 5 bases from J, with 10 bases between. Here the CDR3 reads CASSFGGAYGYTF. In nucleotides, the CDR3 is TGTGCCAGCAGCTTCGGGGGAGCATATGGCTACACCTTC.

V usage is TRBV5-1 and J usage is TRBJ2-2, with a weak D call TRBD1 (5 bases). V lost 4 bases to trimming and J lost 0 bases, with 10 bases between them. This CDR3 contains 15 residues. In germline, CDR1 is SGHRS, CDR2 YFSETQ. This CDR3 reads CASSPGISNTGELFF. Here the CDR3 DNA reads TGCGCCAGCAGCCCAGGGATCTCGAACACCGGGGAGCTGTTTTTT.

The chain has TRBV5-1 and TRBJ2-1; weak D call: TRBD1 (6 bases). The CDR3 totals 13 residues. Germline CDR1 is SGHRS and CDR2 is YFSETQ. V lost 2 bases to trimming and J lost 9 bases, with 12 bases between them. CDR3 coding DNA: TGCGCCAGCAGCTTCAACAGGGCCGGTGAGCAGTTCTTC. Translation gives CASSFNRAGEQFF.

The chain has TRBV5-6 and TRBJ1-1; perhaps TRBD1 as D (5 bases). V lost 4 bases and J 4 bases, leaving 11 bases between the germline ends. Germline V CDR1 and CDR2: SGHDT, YYEEEE. The CDR3 has 13 residues. Written as DNA, the CDR3 is TGTGCCAGCAGCCAGGGTAGCGGCACTGAAGCTTTCTTT. Its protein product is CASSQGSGTEAFF.

The table lists this clone with a count of one. The CDR3 sequence is CASSPSGQGYEQYF. For the CDR3, the DNA is TGTGCCAGCTCACCTTCGGGACAGGGCTACGAGCAGTACTTC. The chain recombines TRBV18 with TRBJ2-7; 9 bases fit TRBD1. Germline V gives CDR1 KGHSH, CDR2 LQKENI. V lost 3 bases to trimming and J lost 3 bases; unmatched junction nucleotides: 3. CDR3 length: 14 amino acids. The full variable domain, rest sourced from reference TRBV18 and TRBJ2-7, is NAGVMQNPRHLVRRRGQEARLRCSPMKGHSHVYWYRQLPEEGLKFMVYLQKENIIDESGMPKERFSAEFPKEGPSILRIQQVVRGDSAAYFCASSPSGQGYEQYFGPGTRLTVT.

This clone has only one observation. The chain combines TRBV10-1 with TRBJ1-3; no clear D. CDR3 length: 13 amino acids. Germline CDR1 is WNHNN and CDR2 is SYGVQD (reference sequence). V lost 5 bases and J 0 bases, leaving 5 bases between the germline ends. DNA for the CDR3: TGCGCCAGCAGTCAGAACTCTGGAAACACCATATATTTT. Protein: CASSQNSGNTIYF.

This clone came up a few times. The genes are TRBV7-2 and TRBJ2-5; D perhaps matches TRBD2 (6 bases). The CDR3 loop spans 15 amino acids. V was clipped by 2 bases and J by 2 bases, with 12 bases between them. Germline CDR1 is SGHTA and CDR2 is FQGNSA. The CDR3 here is CASSLKRAEQETQYF. In nucleotides, the CDR3 is TGTGCCAGCAGCTTAAAGCGGGCTGAGCAAGAGACCCAGTACTTC.

This rearrangement joins TRBV7-9 to TRBJ1-1; possible D gene TRBD1, 5 bases. Looked up from germline, CDR1 is SEHNR and CDR2 is FQNEAQ (reference sequence). Trimming took 2 bases from V and 3 from J, leaving 10 bases between them. CDR3 length: 14 residues. The CDR3 spells CASSLSQGDTEAFF. The CDR3 region has the DNA TGTGCCAGCAGCTTATCGCAGGGCGACACTGAAGCTTTCTTT.